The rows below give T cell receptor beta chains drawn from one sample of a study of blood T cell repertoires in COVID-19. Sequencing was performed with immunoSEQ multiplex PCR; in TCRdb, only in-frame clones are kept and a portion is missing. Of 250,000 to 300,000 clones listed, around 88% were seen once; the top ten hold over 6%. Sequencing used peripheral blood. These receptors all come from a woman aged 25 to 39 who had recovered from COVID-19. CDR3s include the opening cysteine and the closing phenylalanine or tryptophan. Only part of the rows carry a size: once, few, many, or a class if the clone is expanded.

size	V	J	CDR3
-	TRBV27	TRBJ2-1	CASSFRSRDRGSLNEQFF
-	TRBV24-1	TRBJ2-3	CATSEHGLGTDTQYF
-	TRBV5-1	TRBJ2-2	CASSRENRFTGELFF
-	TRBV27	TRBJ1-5	CASSPGQVTKAQHF
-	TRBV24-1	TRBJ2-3	CATSDPEPGQDLSTDTQYF
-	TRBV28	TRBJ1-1	CASSPGQGPAEAFF
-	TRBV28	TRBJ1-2	CASNTKGQGYWGYTF
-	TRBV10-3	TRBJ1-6	CAISEGQGGSPLHF
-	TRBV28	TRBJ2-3	CASGRSTDTQYF
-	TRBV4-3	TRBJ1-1	CASSQDPPGDRSSFEAFF
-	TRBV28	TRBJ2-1	CASSPGTSSLFSYNEQFF
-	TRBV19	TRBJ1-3	CASSIDDDRPGNTIYF
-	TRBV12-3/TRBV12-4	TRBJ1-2	CASSVDRGYGYTF
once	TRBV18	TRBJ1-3	CASSPQGVTGNTIYF
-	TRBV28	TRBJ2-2	CASSLLASGELFF
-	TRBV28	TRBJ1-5	CASSFLGGQTGRIDQPQHF
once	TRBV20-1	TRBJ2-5	CSATDGGGAETQYF
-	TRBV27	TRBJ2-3	CASSFRGFADTQYF
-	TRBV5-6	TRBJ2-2	CASSLPSRNTGELFF
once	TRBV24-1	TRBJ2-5	CATSDRTSGGRETQYF
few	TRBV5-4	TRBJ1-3	CASSLGQVGNTIYF
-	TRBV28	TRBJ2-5	CASDAARGETQYF
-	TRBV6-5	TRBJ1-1	CASSYSGIPGEAFF
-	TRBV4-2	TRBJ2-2	CASSQDRGLAELFF
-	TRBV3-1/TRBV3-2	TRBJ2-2	CASSQDPQGQGGELFF
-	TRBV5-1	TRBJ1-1	CASSLFGSAEAFF
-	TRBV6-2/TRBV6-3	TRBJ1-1	CASSQGAGNTEAFF
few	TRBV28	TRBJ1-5	CASLLDRGNQPQHF
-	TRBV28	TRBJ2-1	CASSLTDTEQFF
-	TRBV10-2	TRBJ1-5	CASSDDGTFNQPQHF
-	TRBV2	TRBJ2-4	CASSRFVSGVAKNIQYF
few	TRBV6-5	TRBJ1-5	CASSDSTSRDQPQHF
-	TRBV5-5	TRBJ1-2	CASSRYEGYTF
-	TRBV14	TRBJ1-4	CASSPQIDSEKLFF
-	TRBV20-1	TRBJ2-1	CSASMDWVMSSYNEQFF
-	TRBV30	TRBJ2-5	CAWSPTTLRETQYF
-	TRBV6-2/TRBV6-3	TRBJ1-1	CASSYSLWGGTEAFF
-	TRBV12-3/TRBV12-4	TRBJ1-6	CASSFTGSITLHF
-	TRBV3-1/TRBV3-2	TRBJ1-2	CASSPNWPGQLSNYGYTF
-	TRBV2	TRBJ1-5	CASSERGWSNQPQHF
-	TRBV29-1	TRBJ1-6	CSVGTGGHSPLHF
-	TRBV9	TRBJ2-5	CASSAQGNQETQYF
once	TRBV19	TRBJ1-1	CASTPDRAGTEAFF
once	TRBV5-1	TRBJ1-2	CASSFTRDSYGYTF
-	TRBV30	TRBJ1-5	CAWGTGAGSNQPQHF
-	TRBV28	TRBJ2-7	CASSLAGSGTHYEQYF
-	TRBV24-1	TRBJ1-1	CATSDSAGDTEAFF
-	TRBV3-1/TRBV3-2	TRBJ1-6	CASSPGTAYNSPLHF
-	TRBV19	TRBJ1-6	CASSTTGTGDSPLHF
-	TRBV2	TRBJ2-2	CASRDRADYNTGELFF
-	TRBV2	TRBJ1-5	CASSQGYSNQPQHF
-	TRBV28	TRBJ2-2	CASRITGSNTGELFF
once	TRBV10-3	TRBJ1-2	CAISESTPAPSDYGYTF
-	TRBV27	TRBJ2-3	CASSLNGQVASADTQYF
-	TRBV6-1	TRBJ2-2	CASSLRDRDTGELFF